Listed below are T cell receptor beta chains from one sample, sequenced in a study of naive and memory T cell subsets. MiXCR, run by TCRdb on the 5' RACE reads, gives a single entry per CDR3 protein. The table includes 55,000 to 65,000 distinct CDR3 sequences, 8% detected once. All receptors derive from a female donor in good health. The CDR3 runs from the conserved cysteine through the conserved F or W. A D gene is named only where the DNA matches it firmly. Rows may omit the clone size; those that give it use once, few, many or a size class.

clone size	J gene	D gene	V gene	CDR3 protein	CDR3 DNA
many	TRBJ2-7	TRBD2	TRBV6-5	CASRPSGSYEQYF	TGTGCCAGCAGACCTAGCGGCTCCTACGAGCAGTACTTC
many	TRBJ2-3	NA	TRBV20-1	CSARDKSLGYLTTQYF	TGCAGTGCTAGAGATAAGAGCCTAGGTTATCTAACCACGCAGTATTTT
many	TRBJ2-1	TRBD2	TRBV6-4	CASSDTGEGGGIDEQFF	TGTGCCAGCAGTGACACCGGGGAGGGCGGTGGGATCGATGAGCAGTTCTTC
many	TRBJ1-2	TRBD1	TRBV20-1	CSAPLDREDGYTF	TGCAGTGCTCCCCTGGACAGGGAAGATGGCTACACCTTC
many	TRBJ2-3	TRBD1	TRBV29-1	CSVEDRDRVSTDTQYF	TGCAGCGTTGAAGACCGGGACAGGGTTAGCACAGATACGCAGTATTTT
NA	TRBJ2-3	TRBD2	TRBV6-5	CASSWGLAGGPDTQYF	TGTGCCAGCAGTTGGGGACTAGCGGGGGGGCCGGATACGCAGTATTTT
few	TRBJ1-4	NA	TRBV6-5	CASSFNRAGEKLFF	TGTGCCAGCAGCTTCAACAGGGCCGGGGAAAAACTGTTTTTT
few	TRBJ1-3	NA	TRBV7-6	CASSARTASGNTIYF	TGTGCCAGCAGCGCTCGGACAGCCTCTGGAAACACCATATATTTT
NA	TRBJ2-1	TRBD2	TRBV20-1	CSARGLVAGYNEQFF	TGCAGTGCTAGAGGTCTAGTAGCGGGTTACAATGAGCAGTTCTTC
NA	TRBJ2-1	NA	TRBV18	CASSGSGSSYNEQFF	TGTGCCAGCTCCGGTAGCGGTAGCTCCTACAATGAGCAGTTCTTC
NA	TRBJ2-3	NA	TRBV4-2	CASSQDSTHTDTQYF	TGTGCCAGCAGCCAAGATTCTACCCACACAGATACGCAGTATTTT
NA	TRBJ2-3	NA	TRBV2	CASSENKDVGGTSGTQYF	TGTGCCAGCAGTGAAAACAAAGACGTGGGAGGTACCTCCGGTACGCAGTATTTT
many	TRBJ1-2	TRBD1	TRBV28	CASRQGADYGYTF	TGTGCCAGCAGACAGGGGGCGGACTATGGCTACACCTTC
few	TRBJ2-5	TRBD1	TRBV12-3/TRBV12-4	CASSLWDRETQYF	TGTGCCAGCAGTCTCTGGGACAGGGAGACCCAGTACTTC
NA	TRBJ2-4	TRBD1	TRBV28	CASSSHRGGKNIQYF	TGTGCCAGCAGTTCCCACAGGGGTGGCAAAAACATTCAGTACTTC
NA	TRBJ2-5	NA	TRBV18	CASSPSVGQETQYF	TGTGCCAGCTCACCTTCGGTAGGCCAAGAGACCCAGTACTTC
few	TRBJ1-5	NA	TRBV27	CASSSRNNRADQPQHF	TGTGCCAGCAGTTCCCGAAACAACAGGGCGGATCAGCCCCAGCATTTT
many	TRBJ2-7	TRBD1	TRBV6-1	CASSETPGTGYEQYF	TGTGCCAGCAGTGAAACCCCGGGGACAGGGTACGAGCAGTACTTC
many	TRBJ1-1	NA	TRBV5-1	CASSLSQVGEDTEAFF	TGCGCCAGCAGCTTGTCACAGGTGGGGGAGGACACTGAAGCTTTCTTT
NA	TRBJ1-4	NA	TRBV29-1	CSVAQGLTYFNEKLFF	TGCAGCGTGGCTCAGGGACTAACCTACTTTAATGAAAAACTGTTTTTT
NA	TRBJ2-7	TRBD1	TRBV10-3	CAISSTLGQNYEQYF	TGTGCCATCAGCTCAACCCTGGGACAGAACTACGAGCAGTACTTC
many	TRBJ2-3	NA	TRBV7-2	CASSLGRGPREDTQYF	TGTGCCAGCAGCTTAGGGCGGGGGCCCCGGGAAGATACGCAGTATTTT
NA	TRBJ2-1	NA	TRBV7-9	CASSLDDYNEQFF	TGTGCCAGCAGCTTAGATGACTACAATGAGCAGTTCTTC
few	TRBJ2-7	NA	TRBV5-1	CASSLGGGPRYEQYF	TGCGCCAGCAGCTTGGGAGGAGGCCCTCGCTACGAGCAGTACTTC
few	TRBJ2-3	NA	TRBV5-1	CASSLREKTDTQYF	TGCGCCAGCAGCTTGCGTGAGAAGACAGATACGCAGTATTTT
many	TRBJ1-6	NA	TRBV18	CASSLLEQGANSPLHF	TGTGCCAGCTCACTCCTTGAACAAGGGGCCAATTCACCCCTCCACTTT
few	TRBJ2-1	NA	TRBV6-5	CASRDTGSSYNEQFF	TGTGCCAGCAGGGATACTGGGAGCTCCTACAATGAGCAGTTCTTC
few	TRBJ2-2	NA	TRBV20-1	CSAPKIGGTGELFF	TGCAGTGCTCCCAAGATCGGGGGTACCGGGGAGCTGTTTTTT
few	TRBJ2-7	NA	TRBV25-1	CASSEGGSYEQYF	TGTGCCAGCAGCGAGGGCGGATCCTACGAGCAGTACTTC
few	TRBJ2-7	NA	TRBV28	CASATYYEQYF	TGTGCCAGCGCCACCTACTACGAGCAGTACTTC
NA	TRBJ1-5	NA	TRBV20-1	CSAPDGGPGQPQHF	TGCAGTGCCCCGGATGGGGGTCCGGGTCAGCCCCAGCATTTT
few	TRBJ1-6	NA	TRBV11-2	CASSPNGRKNSPLHF	TGTGCCAGCAGCCCTAATGGGCGGAAGAATTCACCCCTCCACTTT
many	TRBJ1-5	NA	TRBV5-5	CASSLEPLNQPQHF	TGTGCCAGCAGCTTGGAACCCCTCAATCAGCCCCAGCATTTT
NA	TRBJ2-4	TRBD2	TRBV6-2/TRBV6-3	CASWSRTSGDKNIQYF	TGTGCCAGTTGGAGTCGGACTAGCGGGGATAAAAACATTCAGTACTTC
few	TRBJ1-6	NA	TRBV6-5	CASTLSRTGPNSPLHF	TGTGCCAGCACCCTCTCCCGAACAGGGCCGAATTCACCCCTCCACTTT
many	TRBJ1-5	NA	TRBV6-6	CASKSNSNQPQHF	TGTGCCAGCAAAAGTAATAGCAATCAGCCCCAGCATTTT
few	TRBJ2-4	TRBD1	TRBV20-1	CSAGDRARAIQYF	TGCAGTGCTGGGGACAGGGCAAGGGCCATTCAGTACTTC
few	TRBJ2-1	NA	TRBV20-1	CSARGSGGGEQFF	TGCAGTGCTAGAGGGTCTGGCGGCGGTGAGCAGTTCTTC
NA	TRBJ1-1	NA	TRBV11-2	CASSLARQGRGYTEAFF	TGTGCCAGCAGCTTAGCCCGACAAGGCCGGGGGTACACTGAAGCTTTCTTT
NA	TRBJ1-4	NA	TRBV30	CAWDREGRGEKLFF	TGTGCCTGGGACAGAGAGGGGCGCGGGGAAAAACTGTTTTTT
NA	TRBJ1-1	TRBD1	TRBV20-1	CSATSGGGSTEAFF	TGCAGTGCTACATCAGGGGGCGGAAGCACTGAAGCTTTCTTT